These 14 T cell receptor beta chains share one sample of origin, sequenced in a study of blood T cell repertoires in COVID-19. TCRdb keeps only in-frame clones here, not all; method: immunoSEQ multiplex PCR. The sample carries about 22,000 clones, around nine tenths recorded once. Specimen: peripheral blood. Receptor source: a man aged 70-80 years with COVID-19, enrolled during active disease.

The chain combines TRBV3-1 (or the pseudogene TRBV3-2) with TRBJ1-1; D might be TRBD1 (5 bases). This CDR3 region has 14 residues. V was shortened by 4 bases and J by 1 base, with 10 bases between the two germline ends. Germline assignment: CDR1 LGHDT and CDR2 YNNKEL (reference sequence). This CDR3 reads CASSPFTGNTEAFF. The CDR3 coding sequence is TGTGCCAGCAGCCCTTTTACAGGGAACACTGAAGCTTTCTTT.

CDR3 DNA sequence: TGTGCCAGTAGTATATCAGCTAACTATGGCTACACCTTC. It encodes CASSISANYGYTF. The chain couples TRBV19 to TRBJ1-2; D unclear. Trimming pared 2 bases from V and 0 bases from J, leaving 4 bases between. CDR3 length: 13 residues. The germline CDR1 and CDR2 sequences are LNHDA and SQIVND (reference sequence).

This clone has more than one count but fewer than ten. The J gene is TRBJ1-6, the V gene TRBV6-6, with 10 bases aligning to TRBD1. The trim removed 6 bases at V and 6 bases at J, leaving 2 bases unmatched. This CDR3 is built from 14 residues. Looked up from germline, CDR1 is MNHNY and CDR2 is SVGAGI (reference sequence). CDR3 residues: CASSWDRGNSPLHF. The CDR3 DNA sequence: TGTGCCAGCAGCTGGGACAGGGGTAATTCACCCCTCCACTTT.

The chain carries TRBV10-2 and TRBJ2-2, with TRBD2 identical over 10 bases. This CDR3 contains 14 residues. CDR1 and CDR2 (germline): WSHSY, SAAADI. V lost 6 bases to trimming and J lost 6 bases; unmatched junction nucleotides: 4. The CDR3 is CASRSGGAPGELFF. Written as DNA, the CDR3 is TGCGCCAGCAGGAGCGGGGGGGCCCCCGGGGAGCTGTTTTTT.

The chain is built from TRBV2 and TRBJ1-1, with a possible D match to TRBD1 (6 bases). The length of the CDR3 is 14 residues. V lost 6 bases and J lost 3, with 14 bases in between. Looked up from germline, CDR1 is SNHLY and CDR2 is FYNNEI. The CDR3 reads CASRAGAPHTEAFF. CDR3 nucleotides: TGTGCCAGCAGGGCAGGGGCCCCCCACACTGAAGCTTTCTTT.

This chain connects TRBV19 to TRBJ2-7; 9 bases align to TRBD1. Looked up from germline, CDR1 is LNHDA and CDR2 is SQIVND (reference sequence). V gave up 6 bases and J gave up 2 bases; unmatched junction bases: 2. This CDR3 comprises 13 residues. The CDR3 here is CASRGQGTYEQYF. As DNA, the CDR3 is TGTGCCAGTAGGGGACAGGGCACCTACGAGCAGTACTTC.

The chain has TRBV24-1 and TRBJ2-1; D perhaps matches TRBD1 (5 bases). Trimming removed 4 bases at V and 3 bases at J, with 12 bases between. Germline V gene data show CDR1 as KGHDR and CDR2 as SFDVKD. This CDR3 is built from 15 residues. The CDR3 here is CATSDPRQNYNEQFF. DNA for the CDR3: TGTGCCACCAGTGACCCAAGACAGAACTACAATGAGCAGTTCTTC.

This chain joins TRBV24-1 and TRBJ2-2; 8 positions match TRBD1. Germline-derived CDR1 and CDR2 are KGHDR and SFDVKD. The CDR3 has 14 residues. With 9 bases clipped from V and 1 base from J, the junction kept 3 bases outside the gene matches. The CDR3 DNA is TGTGCCACCGAGGGACAGGAGAACACCGGGGAGCTGTTTTTT. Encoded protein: CATEGQENTGELFF.

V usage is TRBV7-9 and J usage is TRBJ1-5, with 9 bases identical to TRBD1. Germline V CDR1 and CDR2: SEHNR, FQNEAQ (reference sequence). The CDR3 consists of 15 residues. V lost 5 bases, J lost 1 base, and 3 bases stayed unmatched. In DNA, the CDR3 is TGTGCCAGCAGCCCCGACAGGGGGAGCAATCAGCCCCAGCATTTT. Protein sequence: CASSPDRGSNQPQHF.

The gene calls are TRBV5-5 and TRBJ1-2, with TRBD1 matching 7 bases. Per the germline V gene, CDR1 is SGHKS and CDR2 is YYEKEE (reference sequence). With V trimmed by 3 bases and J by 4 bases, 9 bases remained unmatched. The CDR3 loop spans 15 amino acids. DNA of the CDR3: TGTGCCAGCAGCTCCTCACAGGGGAACATCTATGGCTACACCTTC. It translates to CASSSSQGNIYGYTF.

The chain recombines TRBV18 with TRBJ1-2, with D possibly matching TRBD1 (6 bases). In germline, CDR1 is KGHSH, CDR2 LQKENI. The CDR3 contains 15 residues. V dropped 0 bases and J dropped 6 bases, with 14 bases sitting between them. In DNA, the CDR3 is TGTGCCAGCTCACCACCGTCACAGGGAGAACATGGCTACACCTTC. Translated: CASSPPSQGEHGYTF.

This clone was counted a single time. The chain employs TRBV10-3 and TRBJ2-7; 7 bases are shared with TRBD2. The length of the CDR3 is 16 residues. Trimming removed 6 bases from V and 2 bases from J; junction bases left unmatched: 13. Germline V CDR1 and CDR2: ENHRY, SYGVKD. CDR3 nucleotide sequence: TGTGCCATCAGGAACGACGGCGGGGGTTCCCCCTACGAGCAGTACTTC. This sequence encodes CAIRNDGGGSPYEQYF.

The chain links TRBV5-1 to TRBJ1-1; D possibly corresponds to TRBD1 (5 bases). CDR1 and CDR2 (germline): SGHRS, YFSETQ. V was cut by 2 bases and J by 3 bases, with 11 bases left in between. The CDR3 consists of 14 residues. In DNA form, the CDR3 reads TGCGCCAGCAGCTTCTCCGCAGGGCACACTGAAGCTTTCTTT. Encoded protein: CASSFSAGHTEAFF. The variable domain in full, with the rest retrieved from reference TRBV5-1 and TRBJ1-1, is KAGVTQTPRYLIKTRGQQVTLSCSPISGHRSVSWYQQTPGQGLQFLFEYFSETQRNKGNFPGRFSGRQFSNSRSEMNVSTLELGDSALYLCASSFSAGHTEAFFGQGTRLTVV.

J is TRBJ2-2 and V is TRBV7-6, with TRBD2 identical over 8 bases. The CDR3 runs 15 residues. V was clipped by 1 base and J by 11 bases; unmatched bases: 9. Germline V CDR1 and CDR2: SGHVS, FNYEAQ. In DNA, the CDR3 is TGTGCCAGCAGCTTAGGGGGATCTAGCGGGTTTGAGCTGTTTTTT. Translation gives CASSLGGSSGFELFF.